This passage covers 21 T cell receptor beta chains from one sample sequenced in a study of T cell clonotyping in hematopoietic cell transplantation. As to time point: recipient sample about 28 days before transplant, after cytoreduction. Method: immunoSEQ multiplex PCR; TCRdb's copy keeps in-frame clones and lacks some. The sample holds about 69,000 clones, about 95% seen once. Here the sequenced sample was peripheral blood mononuclear cells, taken before stem cell transplant. These TCRs come from a woman in her fifties or sixties with acute myeloid leukemia. Some clones in this sample may be carry-over from other donors' samples.

The chain couples TRBV7-2 to TRBJ1-4, with TRBD1 matching 7 bases. Germline lookup yields CDR1 SGHTA and CDR2 FQGNSA. The CDR3 spans 15 residues. After removal of 2 bases from V and 4 bases from J, the junction contained 4 bases not matched to a gene. CDR3 sequence (DNA): TGTGCCAGCAGCTTACAGGGGGGTGGTAATGAAAAACTGTTTTTT. Amino acids: CASSLQGGGNEKLFF.

This clone appeared a few times. The genes are TRBV4-2 and TRBJ2-7; D may be TRBD1 (5 bases). The length of the CDR3 is 14 residues. V lost 0 bases, J lost 1 base, and 7 bases lay in between. Germline lookup yields CDR1 LGHNA and CDR2 YNFKEQ. The CDR3 DNA follows: TGTGCCAGCAGCCAAGAACAGGATTCCTACGAGCAGTACTTC. Translating gives CASSQEQDSYEQYF.

V is TRBV4-1 and J is TRBJ2-3; 12 bases are a match to TRBD2. This CDR3 region has 16 residues. The V segment lost 4 bases and the J segment 2 bases; nucleotides outside the gene matches: 4. Germline CDR1 is MGHRA and CDR2 is YSYEKL. The DNA for the CDR3 is TGCGCCAGCAGCCCGACTAGCGGGAGTAACACAGATACGCAGTATTTT. Its protein is CASSPTSGSNTDTQYF.

CDR3 nucleotide sequence: TGTGCCTGGAGTGTACTCTTACCTAATGAAAAACTGTTTTTT. Translation gives CAWSVLLPNEKLFF. The chain joins TRBV30 to TRBJ1-4; no clear D. The ends were cut back, 0 bases at V and 3 bases at J, with 8 bases in the middle. CDR1 is GTSNPN, CDR2 SVGIG, per germline (reference sequence). CDR3 length equals 14 residues.

V gene TRBV19 combines with J gene TRBJ1-1; 9 nucleotides align to TRBD1. The CDR3 is 14 residues long. Per the germline V gene, CDR1 is LNHDA and CDR2 is SQIVND (reference sequence). The trim removed 5 bases at V and 3 bases at J, leaving 4 bases unmatched. In DNA, the CDR3 is TGTGCCAGTAGTTCGCGACAGGGGGACACTGAAGCTTTCTTT. This translates into CASSSRQGDTEAFF.

V gene TRBV6-6 combines with J gene TRBJ2-7; D is unclear. The V end lost 4 bases, the J end lost 0 bases, and 7 bases lay between the germline ends. This CDR3 is 13 amino acids long. The V gene's germline CDR1 is MNHNY and CDR2 SVGAGI (reference sequence). The CDR3 loop reads CASSSDGSYEQYF. The CDR3, as DNA: TGTGCCAGCAGTTCAGACGGCTCCTACGAGCAGTACTTC.

This clone came up once. The chain couples TRBV7-9 to TRBJ2-2; D may be TRBD2 (5 bases). The CDR3 runs 15 residues. Germline V CDR1 and CDR2: SEHNR, FQNEAQ (reference sequence). Trimming stripped 6 bases from V and 7 bases from J, with 18 bases between. The CDR3 nucleotides read TGTGCCAGCAGTGTCATGACGACCGGGATCGGGGAGCTGTTTTTT. It is translated as CASSVMTTGIGELFF.

This clone was seen a single time. This chain connects TRBV2 to TRBJ1-1; possible D gene TRBD1, 6 bases. This CDR3 contains 14 residues. With 11 bases removed from V and 0 bases from J, the gap between germline ends came to 16 bases. The germline CDR1 and CDR2 sequences are SNHLY and FYNNEI. The CDR3 is CAARGGTLNTEAFF. DNA for the CDR3: TGTGCCGCCAGGGGCGGAACCTTGAACACTGAAGCTTTCTTT.

Turning to this clone: The germline gene is not matched at one end of the junction; a read error may be the cause. The rearrangement joins TRBV30 to TRBJ2-1, with 8 bases matching TRBD2. The germline V gene encodes CDR1 GTSNPN and CDR2 SVGIG (reference sequence). This CDR3 comprises 12 residues. The CDR3 sequence is CAWSLTSAAGVF. The CDR3 DNA sequence: TGTGCCTGGAGCCTGACTAGCGCGGCTGGTGTCTTC.

The J gene is TRBJ1-5, the V gene TRBV6-4; D call uncertain. Germline V lookup: CDR1 MRHNA, CDR2 SNTAGT. The CDR3 length is 14 residues. V lost 4 bases and J lost 7, with 14 bases in between. The CDR3 DNA is TGTGCCAGCAGTGCCGAGGGCGGGGTGCAGCCCCAGCATTTT. Translation: CASSAEGGVQPQHF.

The V gene is TRBV29-1, the J gene TRBJ2-5; 9 positions agree with TRBD2. J lost 0 bases, V lost 4 bases, and 3 bases had no gene match. From germline, CDR1 is SQVTM and CDR2 ANQGSEA. The CDR3 has 14 amino acids. CDR3 sequence (DNA): TGCAGCGTTGTCCCTAGCGGGAACCAAGAGACCCAGTACTTC. This translates into CSVVPSGNQETQYF. The entire variable domain, with the rest obtained from reference TRBV29-1 and TRBJ2-5, is as follows: SAVISQKPSRDICQRGTSLTIQCQVDSQVTMMFWYRQQPGQSLTLIATANQGSEATYESGFVIDKFPISRPNLTFSTLTVSNMSPEDSSIYLCSVVPSGNQETQYFGPGTRLLVL.

This sequence joins TRBV29-1 and TRBJ2-3; D remains ambiguous. Trimming left V 1 base short and J 5 bases short, with 19 bases between. The germline V gene encodes CDR1 SQVTM and CDR2 ANQGSEA. This CDR3 has 16 amino acids. As DNA, the CDR3 is TGCAGCGTTGAAGCGAGACAAACACCACCAGGAGATACGCAGTATTTT. Its translation is CSVEARQTPPGDTQYF.

This sequence joins TRBV5-1 and TRBJ1-3; the D is unclear. Between the trimmed V and J ends, which lost 0 bases and 3 bases, there was a span of 10 bases. In germline, CDR1 is SGHRS, CDR2 YFSETQ. The CDR3 totals 15 residues. CDR3 bases: TGCGCCAGCAGCTTGGATGTTCCCGATGGAAACACCATATATTTT. This encodes CASSLDVPDGNTIYF.

The rearrangement links TRBV5-1 to TRBJ1-1; D perhaps matches TRBD1 (6 bases). CDR3 length: 16 residues. Trimming shortened V by 3 bases and J by 1 base, and 16 bases separated the two germline ends. From germline, CDR1 is SGHRS and CDR2 YFSETQ. The CDR3 bases are TGCGCCAGCAGCTCCCTCCCGGGACAACAGAACACTGAAGCTTTCTTT. This translates into CASSSLPGQQNTEAFF.

This chain joins TRBV29-1 and TRBJ1-2, with D perhaps TRBD1 (5 bases). Deletions cut 2 bases from V and 4 bases from J, with 14 bases between. CDR3 length: 14 residues. Germline CDR1 and CDR2: SQVTM and ANQGSEA. CDR3 amino acids: CSVERGDGGYGYTF. DNA for the CDR3: TGCAGCGTTGAAAGGGGCGACGGGGGCTATGGCTACACCTTC. The variable domain in full, with the rest retrieved from reference TRBV29-1 and TRBJ1-2, is SAVISQKPSRDICQRGTSLTIQCQVDSQVTMMFWYRQQPGQSLTLIATANQGSEATYESGFVIDKFPISRPNLTFSTLTVSNMSPEDSSIYLCSVERGDGGYGYTFGSGTRLTVV.

The CDR3 nucleotides are TGCGCCAGCAGCCCGGGCAGAAAGTTCACCGGGGAGCTGTTTTTT. It is translated as CASSPGRKFTGELFF. The V and J genes are TRBV4-1 and TRBJ2-2; D is ambiguous. CDR3 length: 15 residues. Trimming removed 4 bases at V and 4 bases at J, with 13 bases between. From germline, CDR1 is MGHRA and CDR2 YSYEKL.

The V gene is TRBV29-1, the J gene TRBJ2-1; 12 bases match TRBD2. This CDR3 has 13 residues. V lost 5 bases and J lost 9; bases outside the gene matches: 5. Germline V CDR1 and CDR2: SQVTM, ANQGSEA. Written as DNA, the CDR3 is TGCAGCGTTCTAGCGGGAGGGCTAGGTGAGCAGTTCTTC. Translated: CSVLAGGLGEQFF.

This chain links TRBV28 with TRBJ1-4; D gene ambiguous. The germline gives CDR1 MDHEN, CDR2 SYDVKM. The germline V and J ends were trimmed by 3 bases and 5 bases, with 10 bases remaining between them. The CDR3 runs 14 residues. DNA for the CDR3: TGTGCCAGCAGTTTGTTGGGTGAAAATGAAAAACTGTTTTTT. This gives the protein CASSLLGENEKLFF.

The CDR3 DNA reads as TGTGCCAGCAGATCCACAGGGGCCAATGAGCAGTTCTTC. As protein: CASRSTGANEQFF. This chain connects TRBV6-1 to TRBJ2-1; 7 positions match TRBD1. The CDR3 has 13 amino acids. CDR1 MNHNS and CDR2 SASEGT come from the germline V gene. V was clipped by 6 bases and J by 6 bases; unmatched bases: 5.

The chain employs TRBV5-6 and TRBJ2-4; D not certain. Germline V CDR1 and CDR2: SGHDT, YYEEEE. V lost 4 bases, J lost 7 bases, and 15 bases lay in between. This CDR3 has 14 amino acids. CDR3 region: CASSLPGGANIQYF. The CDR3 DNA follows: TGTGCCAGCAGCCTACCGGGCGGAGCCAACATTCAGTACTTC.

The chain carries TRBV27 and TRBJ1-1; D perhaps matches TRBD1 (5 bases). The CDR3 totals 15 residues. The V gene lost 0 bases and the J gene lost 4 bases, with 12 bases spanning the gap. Germline V CDR1 and CDR2: MNHEY, SMNVEV (reference sequence). The CDR3 loop is CASSLSIGAGTEAFF. In DNA form, the CDR3 reads TGTGCCAGCAGTTTATCGATCGGGGCAGGCACTGAAGCTTTCTTT.